What follows are 15 T cell receptor beta chains derived from one specimen sequenced in a study of blood T cell repertoires in COVID-19. The method was immunoSEQ multiplex PCR; TCRdb's version includes in-frame clones alone and lacks a portion of them. The repertoire holds around 200,000 clones, with more than 85% as singletons. The sequencing sample was made of peripheral blood. Receptors originate from a man aged 35 to 55 with acute or convalescent COVID-19.

The chain combines TRBV6-1 with TRBJ2-1; the match to TRBD2 covers 11 bases. Unmatched junction bases numbered 5, after V lost 4 bases and J lost 3 bases. CDR1 and CDR2 (germline): MNHNS, SASEGT. The CDR3 is 16 residues long. The CDR3 DNA reads TGTGCCAGCAGTGGGGGGACTAGCGGAGTCTACAATGAGCAGTTCTTC. Translation gives CASSGGTSGVYNEQFF.

The V call is TRBV6-5, the J call TRBJ1-5, with D uncertain. This CDR3 is built from 13 residues. V was cut by 7 bases and J by 7 bases, with 14 bases left in between. Germline CDR1 MNHEY, CDR2 SVGAGI. DNA of the CDR3: TGTGCCAGCACCCAAAGGGAGTCGCAGCCCCAGCATTTT. This encodes CASTQRESQPQHF.

A single count supports this clone. The J gene is TRBJ1-2, the V gene TRBV5-1, with 9 bases lining up with TRBD1. After removal of 4 bases from V and 0 bases from J, the junction contained 13 bases not matched to a gene. The germline CDR1 and CDR2 sequences are SGHRS and YFSETQ. The CDR3 spans 18 residues. CDR3 sequence reads: CASSPGQGWGLANYGYTF. The CDR3 DNA follows: TGCGCCAGCAGCCCGGGACAGGGTTGGGGCTTAGCTAACTATGGCTACACCTTC.

V is TRBV10-3 and J is TRBJ2-7; TRBD1 matches at 10 bases. The CDR3 is 15 amino acids. Germline CDR1 reads ENHRY; CDR2 reads SYGVKD. V lost 0 bases and J lost 4; bases outside the gene matches: 3. The CDR3 sequence is CAISESPGQGYEQYF. The CDR3 nucleotides read TGTGCCATCAGTGAGTCACCGGGACAGGGGTACGAGCAGTACTTC.

The chain joins TRBV7-6 to TRBJ2-7; 11 nucleotides align to TRBD2. After removal of 3 bases from V and 5 bases from J, the junction contained 3 bases not matched to a gene. Germline values: CDR1 SGHVS, CDR2 FNYEAQ. CDR3 length equals 14 residues. CDR3: CASSLVLAGDEQYF. CDR3 coding DNA: TGTGCCAGCAGCTTGGTACTAGCGGGAGACGAGCAGTACTTC.

This clone has only one observation. The chain employs TRBV10-1 and TRBJ2-5; 13 bases are a match to TRBD2. Germline loops: CDR1 WNHNN, CDR2 SYGVQD (reference sequence). CDR3 length: 15 residues. The V gene end was trimmed by 5 bases and the J gene end by 3 bases; junction bases not matched to a gene: 3. The CDR3 sequence: CASSSGTSGEETQYF. Written as DNA, the CDR3 is TGCGCCAGCAGTTCCGGGACTAGCGGGGAAGAGACCCAGTACTTC.

The DNA for the CDR3 is TGTGCCAGCAGTCACGGGGGAGGGGGGAGCACAGATACGCAGTATTTT. This translates into CASSHGGGGSTDTQYF. The chain joins TRBV2 to TRBJ2-3; tentatively, D is TRBD2 (7 bases). Trimming cost V 5 bases and J 0 bases, with 15 bases left between them. The CDR3 is 16 residues long. Per the germline V gene, CDR1 is SNHLY and CDR2 is FYNNEI. Based on the CDR3 plus reference TRBV2 and TRBJ2-3, the full variable domain is EPEVTQTPSHQVTQMGQEVILRCVPISNHLYFYWYRQILGQKVEFLVSFYNNEISEKSEIFDDQFSVERPDGSNFTLKIRSTKLEDSAMYFCASSHGGGGSTDTQYFGPGTRLTVL.

This clone was seen only once. The CDR3 here is CASSEGRFFGVVQTQYF. As DNA, the CDR3 is TGTGCCAGCAGTGAAGGACGGTTTTTCGGGGTCGTACAGACCCAGTACTTC. The genes are TRBV6-1 and TRBJ2-5, with TRBD2 as a possible D gene (5 bases). Trimming took off 1 base at V and 6 bases at J, with 21 bases between the two ends. The CDR3 sequence is 17 residues long. Germline lookup yields CDR1 MNHNS and CDR2 SASEGT.

This chain uses TRBV5-4 with TRBJ2-3; D is possibly TRBD1 (5 bases). Deletions cut 3 bases from V and 5 bases from J, with 13 bases between. This CDR3 spans 14 amino acids. Germline-derived CDR1 and CDR2 are SGHNT and YYREEE (reference sequence). The CDR3 nucleotides read TGTGCCAGCAGCTGGGGTCGCAGGGTAGATACGCAGTATTTT. It encodes CASSWGRRVDTQYF.

CDR3 amino acids: CASSWGDRTFSGANVLTF. CDR3 sequence (DNA): TGTGCCAGCAGCTGGGGGGACAGGACCTTCTCTGGGGCCAACGTCCTGACTTTC. The chain recombines TRBV11-3 with TRBJ2-6, with 8 bases that match TRBD1. CDR3 length: 18 residues. Germline V CDR1 and CDR2: SGHNT, YENEEA. Trimming removed 4 bases from V and 0 bases from J; junction bases left unmatched: 8.

This chain joins TRBV27 and TRBJ2-3, with D possibly TRBD2 on 7 matching bases. Between the trimmed V and J ends, which lost 0 bases and 1 base, there was a span of 14 bases. Germline CDR1 and CDR2: MNHEY and SMNVEV (reference sequence). The CDR3 is 17 amino acids. Here the CDR3 reads CASSLSLGGAGTDTQYF. The CDR3 region has the DNA TGTGCCAGCAGTTTATCCCTAGGGGGGGCCGGCACAGATACGCAGTATTTT.

The chain uses TRBV28 and TRBJ2-2; 14 positions agree with TRBD2. This CDR3 is 16 amino acids long. In germline, CDR1 is MDHEN, CDR2 SYDVKM. V lost 6 bases and J lost 5; bases outside the gene matches: 5. For the CDR3, the DNA is TGTGCCAGCAGGGGGACTAGCGGGAGACTTACCGGGGAGCTGTTTTTT. Its protein product is CASRGTSGRLTGELFF.

The gene calls are TRBV5-1 and TRBJ1-2, with 9 bases fitting TRBD1. The germline gives CDR1 SGHRS, CDR2 YFSETQ. Trimming at V came to 3 bases and at J to 8 bases, leaving 8 bases not matched to a gene. The CDR3 runs to 14 residues. CDR3 nucleotide sequence: TGCGCCAGCAGCTGGGACAGGGAGATCGACGGCTACACCTTC. Translated: CASSWDREIDGYTF.

The CDR3, as DNA: TGTGCCAGCAGCCAAGCAACCCGGGGACAGGGGCACACCGGGGAGCTGTTTTTT. It codes for CASSQATRGQGHTGELFF. The chain has TRBV4-2 and TRBJ2-2; 10 bases map to TRBD1. V was pared by 1 base and J by 3 bases, with 8 bases of the junction left unmatched. This CDR3 comprises 18 residues. Germline V gene sequence: CDR1 LGHNA, CDR2 YNFKEQ.

The gene calls are TRBV5-4 and TRBJ1-1; D ambiguous. Germline CDR1 and CDR2: SGHNT and YYREEE (reference sequence). CDR3 length: 13 amino acids. Trimming stripped 0 bases from V and 4 bases from J, with 7 bases between. CDR3 in DNA: TGTGCCAGCAGCTTGGACCGGGGCACTGAAGCTTTCTTT. Translation: CASSLDRGTEAFF.